This T cell receptor beta chain was recovered during a study of T cell repertoires in cytomegalovirus infection. Study information: Indications of both CMV infection and matching HLA type were provided by public TCR beta signatures.

Germline assignment: CDR1 SNHLY and CDR2 FYNNEI. The CDR3 length is 14 residues. V lost 6 bases to trimming and J lost 3 bases; unmatched junction nucleotides: 5. Remarks on this clonotype: Its antigen is as yet unknown.

Each CDR3 protein gets one entry after TCRdb re-called the reads with MiXCR. Of approximately 500,000 distinct CDR3 sequences in the sample, roughly a third are singletons; the top ten hold 17%. Broader study findings: Predominance within the ex vivo response was attributable to HLA-C-restricted CMV-specific TCR beta clonotypes. Pooled public TCR beta family frequency picked out CMV carriers with the relevant HLA.

The rearrangement uses TRBV2 and TRBJ2-7; 10 positions match TRBD2. Specimen: cultured PBMCs, collected from culture after CMV antigen stimulation. This TCR was recovered from a human donor in good health (CMV status not recorded). Some clones in this sample may be carry-over from other donors' samples. The CDR3 sequence: CASRHRTSGYEQYF. The DNA for the CDR3 is TGTGCCAGCAGACACCGGACTAGCGGCTACGAGCAGTACTTC.